Listed below are T cell receptor beta chains from one sample, sequenced in a study of blood T cell repertoires in COVID-19. The method was immunoSEQ multiplex PCR; TCRdb's version includes in-frame clones alone and lacks a portion of them. The sample has roughly 150,000 clones; around 91% are singletons. Source material: peripheral blood. Receptors originate from a middle-aged woman with acute or convalescent COVID-19. CDR3s include the opening cysteine and the closing phenylalanine or tryptophan. Each record gives: clone size, V gene, D gene, J gene, CDR3 protein, CDR3 DNA. D genes are given only for firm matches. The size of a clone is reported for some rows only, either as once, few or many, or as a class for expanded clones.

-,TRBV5-1,TRBD1,TRBJ2-3,CASSSTGVSTDTQYF,TGCGCCAGCAGCTCCACAGGGGTGAGCACAGATACGCAGTATTTT
-,TRBV5-1,TRBD2,TRBJ2-5,CASKSVSGPQETQYF,TGCGCCAGCAAATCAGTTAGCGGGCCCCAAGAGACCCAGTACTTC
few,TRBV5-1,TRBD1,TRBJ2-7,CASSLVDRIYEQYF,TGCGCCAGCAGCTTGGTGGACAGGATCTACGAGCAGTACTTC
-,TRBV2,TRBD1,TRBJ2-7,CASKNRGSYEQYF,TGTGCCAGCAAAAACAGGGGCTCCTACGAGCAGTACTTC
-,TRBV14,-,TRBJ1-1,CASSQDHLIIRAMNTEAFF,TGTGCCAGCAGCCAAGATCATCTTATCATCAGGGCCATGAACACTGAAGCTTTCTTT
-,TRBV28,-,TRBJ1-2,CASSFKDRMNGYTF,TGTGCCAGCAGTTTTAAGGACAGAATGAATGGCTACACCTTC
few,TRBV11-3,TRBD1,TRBJ2-2,CASSSGTANTGELFF,TGTGCCAGCAGCTCCGGGACAGCGAACACCGGGGAGCTGTTTTTT
-,TRBV29-1,-,TRBJ2-3,CSVEVATDTQYF,TGCAGCGTTGAAGTGGCCACAGATACGCAGTATTTT
once,TRBV2,TRBD1,TRBJ1-4,CASILPGTVATNEKLFF,TGTGCCAGCATCCTCCCGGGGACAGTTGCAACTAATGAAAAACTGTTTTTT
-,TRBV12-3/TRBV12-4,-,TRBJ1-4,CASSPANEKLFF,TGTGCCAGCAGTCCTGCTAATGAAAAACTGTTTTTT
-,TRBV21-1,-,TRBJ2-6,CASSTGQYPSGANVLTF,TGTGCCAGCAGCACTGGACAGTATCCCTCTGGGGCCAACGTCCTGACTTTC
-,TRBV4-2,-,TRBJ2-1,CASRNPGNEQFF,TGTGCCAGCAGGAATCCCGGCAATGAGCAGTTCTTC
once,TRBV3-1/TRBV3-2,-,TRBJ1-4,CASSLGRKEEKLFF,TGTGCCAGCAGCTTGGGGCGAAAGGAAGAAAAACTGTTTTTT
-,TRBV9,TRBD1,TRBJ1-2,CASSARTGEYGYTF,TGTGCCAGCAGCGCTCGGACAGGGGAATATGGCTACACCTTC
once,TRBV10-3,-,TRBJ2-5,CATKGLLGGEVETQYF,TGTGCCACCAAAGGCCTATTGGGAGGAGAGGTAGAGACCCAGTACTTC
-,TRBV5-1,-,TRBJ2-2,CASSPAGLNTGELFF,TGCGCCAGCAGCCCAGCGGGCTTAAACACCGGGGAGCTGTTTTTT
-,TRBV7-8,TRBD1,TRBJ1-2,CASSLVSDRDRGYTF,TGTGCCAGCAGCTTAGTCTCGGACAGGGACCGTGGCTACACCTTC
few,TRBV27,TRBD1,TRBJ1-2,CASSSGDRVGGYTF,TGTGCCAGCAGTTCCGGCGACAGGGTCGGCGGCTACACCTTC
-,TRBV28,-,TRBJ2-6,CASSLFRAGANVLTF,TGTGCCAGCAGCCTTTTCAGGGCTGGGGCCAACGTCCTGACTTTC
-,TRBV18,-,TRBJ2-7,CASSPNAAGQTYEQYF,TGTGCCAGCTCACCGAACGCCGCGGGACAGACCTACGAGCAGTACTTC
-,TRBV9,-,TRBJ1-2,CASSVRDNKDYGYTF,TGTGCCAGCAGCGTAAGGGACAACAAGGACTATGGCTACACCTTC
-,TRBV28,-,TRBJ1-4,CASSFVDSLNEKLFF,TGTGCCAGCAGTTTTGTAGACAGTTTGAATGAAAAACTGTTTTTT
once,TRBV6-4,TRBD1,TRBJ1-5,CASRRQGKDQPQHF,TGTGCCAGCAGAAGACAGGGTAAGGATCAGCCCCAGCATTTT
once,TRBV7-2,-,TRBJ2-2,CASSSVSFSGELFF,TGTGCCAGCAGCTCAGTATCGTTCTCCGGGGAGCTGTTTTTT
-,TRBV28,TRBD1,TRBJ2-1,CASSSSTLRDSNEQFF,TGTGCCAGCAGTTCGTCAACGCTCCGGGACAGCAATGAGCAGTTCTTC
-,TRBV9,TRBD1,TRBJ1-4,CWDRACEKLFF,TGTTGGGACAGGGCGTGTGAAAAACTGTTTTTT
once,TRBV5-3,-,TRBJ1-2,CARSRELDTRHNTSNYGYTF,TGTGCCAGAAGCCGTGAACTGGATACTCGACACAACACCTCTAACTATGGCTACACCTTC
-,TRBV15,-,TRBJ2-7,CATSRDHGRAFEQYF,TGTGCCACCAGCAGAGATCACGGGAGAGCGTTCGAGCAGTACTTC
-,TRBV7-9,-,TRBJ2-1,CASLGGGALLYNEQFF,TGTGCCAGCTTGGGTGGGGGGGCACTCCTATACAATGAGCAGTTCTTC
-,TRBV5-1,-,TRBJ1-1,CASGEGFGTEAFF,TGCGCCAGCGGAGAGGGCTTTGGGACTGAAGCTTTCTTT
-,TRBV10-2,TRBD2,TRBJ2-3,CASSEGLVHPADTQYF,TGCGCCAGCAGTGAGGGACTAGTCCATCCCGCAGATACGCAGTATTTT
-,TRBV24-1,TRBD2,TRBJ2-1,CATTSGRLDEQFF,TGTGCCACCACTAGCGGGAGGTTGGATGAGCAGTTCTTC
-,TRBV9,-,TRBJ1-2,CASSVDGLGSGYTF,TGTGCCAGCAGCGTAGATGGACTTGGGAGTGGCTACACCTTC
-,TRBV6-1,TRBD1,TRBJ2-1,CASSVAAQGVYNEQFF,TGTGCCAGCAGTGTGGCAGCCCAGGGGGTGTACAATGAGCAGTTCTTC
-,TRBV11-2,-,TRBJ2-3,CASSLGGMRTDTQYF,TGTGCCAGCAGCTTGGGCGGGATGCGCACAGATACGCAGTATTTT
-,TRBV7-2,-,TRBJ1-1,CASSRPWGVNTEAFF,TGTGCCAGCAGCAGACCCTGGGGGGTGAACACTGAAGCTTTCTTT
-,TRBV19,TRBD2,TRBJ2-3,CASSPLAGITDTQYF,TGTGCCAGTAGTCCACTAGCGGGGATCACAGATACGCAGTATTTT
-,TRBV28,-,TRBJ2-1,CASSSPGSYNEQFF,TGTGCCAGCAGTTCGCCAGGGTCCTACAATGAGCAGTTCTTC
-,TRBV6-5,TRBD2,TRBJ2-1,CASSYSRTSGKNEQFF,TGTGCCAGCAGTTACTCGAGGACTAGCGGGAAGAATGAGCAGTTCTTC